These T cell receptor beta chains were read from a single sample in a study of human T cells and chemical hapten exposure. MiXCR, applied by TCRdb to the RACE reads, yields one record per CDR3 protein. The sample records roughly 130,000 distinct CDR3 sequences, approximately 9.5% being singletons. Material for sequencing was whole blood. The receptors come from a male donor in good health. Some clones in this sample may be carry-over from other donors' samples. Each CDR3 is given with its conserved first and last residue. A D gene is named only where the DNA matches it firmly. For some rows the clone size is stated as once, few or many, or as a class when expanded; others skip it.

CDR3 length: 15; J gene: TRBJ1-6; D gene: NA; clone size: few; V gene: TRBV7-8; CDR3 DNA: TGTGCCAGCAGCTTAGGCCGGGTTTTGAATTCACCCCTCCACTTT; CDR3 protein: CASSLGRVLNSPLHF
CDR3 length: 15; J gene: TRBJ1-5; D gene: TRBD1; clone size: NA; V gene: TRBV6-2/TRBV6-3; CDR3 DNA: TGTGCCAGCAGAACGGACAGGGTCGGCAATCAGCCCCAGCATTTT; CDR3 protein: CASRTDRVGNQPQHF
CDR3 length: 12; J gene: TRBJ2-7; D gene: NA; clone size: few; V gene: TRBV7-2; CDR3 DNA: TGTGCCAGCAGCTTTGAATCGGGGGAGCAGTACTTC; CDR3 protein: CASSFESGEQYF
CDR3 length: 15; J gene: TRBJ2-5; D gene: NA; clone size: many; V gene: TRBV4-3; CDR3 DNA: TGCGCCAGCAGTCCACCGGGCCCTCACTCGGAGACCCAGTACTTC; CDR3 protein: CASSPPGPHSETQYF
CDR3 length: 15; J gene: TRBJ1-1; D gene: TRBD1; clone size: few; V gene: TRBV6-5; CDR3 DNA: TGTGCCAGCAGTTACTCGCGACAGGGTGAGACTGAAGCTTTCTTT; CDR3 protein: CASSYSRQGETEAFF
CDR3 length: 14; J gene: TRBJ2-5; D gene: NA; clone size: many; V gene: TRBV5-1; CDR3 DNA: TGCGCCAGCAGCTTCCGGGTTGGCGGAGAGACCCAGTACTTC; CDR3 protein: CASSFRVGGETQYF
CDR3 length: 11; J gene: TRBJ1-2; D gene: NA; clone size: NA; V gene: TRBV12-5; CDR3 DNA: TGTGCTAGTGGTTTGGTAAGGGGCTACACCTTC; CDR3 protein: CASGLVRGYTF
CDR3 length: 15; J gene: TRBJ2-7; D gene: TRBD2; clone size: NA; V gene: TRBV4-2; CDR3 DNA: TGTGCCAGCAGCCATGAGACTAGCGGGAGCTACGAGCAGTACTTC; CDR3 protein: CASSHETSGSYEQYF
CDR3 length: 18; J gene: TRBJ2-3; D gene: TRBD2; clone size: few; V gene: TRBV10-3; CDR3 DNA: TGTGCCATCAGTCCTCCGGGACTAGCGGGGTCACACACAGATACGCAGTATTTT; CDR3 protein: CAISPPGLAGSHTDTQYF
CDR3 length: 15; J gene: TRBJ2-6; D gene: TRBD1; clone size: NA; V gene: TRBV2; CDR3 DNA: TGTGCCAGCAACCCGACAGGGACAGGGGCCAACGTCCTGACTTTC; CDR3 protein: CASNPTGTGANVLTF